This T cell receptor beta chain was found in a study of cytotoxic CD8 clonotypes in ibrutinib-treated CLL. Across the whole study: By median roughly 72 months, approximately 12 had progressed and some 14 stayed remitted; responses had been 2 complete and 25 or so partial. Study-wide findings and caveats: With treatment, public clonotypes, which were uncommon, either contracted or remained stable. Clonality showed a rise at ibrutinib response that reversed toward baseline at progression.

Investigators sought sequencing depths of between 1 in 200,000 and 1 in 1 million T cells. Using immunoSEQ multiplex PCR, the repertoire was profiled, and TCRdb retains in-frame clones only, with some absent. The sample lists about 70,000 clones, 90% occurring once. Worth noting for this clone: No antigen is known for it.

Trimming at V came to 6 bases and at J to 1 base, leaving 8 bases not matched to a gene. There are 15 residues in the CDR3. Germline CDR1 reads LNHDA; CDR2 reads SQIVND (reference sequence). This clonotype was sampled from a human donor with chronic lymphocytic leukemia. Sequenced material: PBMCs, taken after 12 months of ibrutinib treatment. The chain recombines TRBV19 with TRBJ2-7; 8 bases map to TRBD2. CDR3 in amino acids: CASRLNSGNSYEQYF. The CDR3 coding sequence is TGTGCCAGTAGACTGAATAGCGGGAATTCCTACGAGCAGTACTTC.